The clone carrying this T cell receptor beta chain was recorded once. The antigen remains undetermined. The data are from a study of shared clonotypes between healthy human individuals. The study, taken as a whole, reports: Non-shared clonotypes displayed generation probabilities falling below those of clonotypes present in all four donors. The sharing of about 5.3% of naive CD4 clonotypes was seen across several donors. Larger estimated richness was generally seen in naive subsets than in memory subsets.

Some clones are missing from TCRdb's copy, which holds only in-frame ones; the method was immunoSEQ multiplex PCR. This table has 500,000 to 700,000 clones, around 95% appearing once. Naive CD8 cells lacked CD45RO and underwent positive selection for CCR7, leaving out terminally differentiated effector memory CD45RA+ cells. Donors were healthy HIV-negative adults without recent acute infections or vaccinations. The sequenced sample consisted of naive CD8+ T cells sorted from blood. This receptor was taken from a woman aged 30 to 39 in good health.

In DNA, the CDR3 is TGTGCCAGCAGTCGGCGGGACTCCGAGCAGTACTTC. Protein sequence: CASSRRDSEQYF. The chain has TRBV27 and TRBJ2-7, with TRBD2 as a possible D gene (6 bases). This CDR3 contains 12 residues. CDR1 MNHEY and CDR2 SMNVEV come from the germline V gene (reference sequence). The germline V and J ends were trimmed by 5 bases and 6 bases, with 11 bases remaining between them.